Listed below are T cell receptor beta chains from one sample, sequenced in a study of T cell repertoires in cytomegalovirus infection. No antigen has been assigned to these receptors. One entry per CDR3 protein, called by TCRdb with MiXCR from the reads. The sample consists of approximately 120,000 distinct CDR3 sequences, about 31% of them appearing once. The starting material was CD8+ T cells from cultured PBMCs, obtained from culture after CMV antigen stimulation. The receptors were sampled from a human donor in good health (CMV status not recorded). Some clones in this sample may be carry-over from other donors' samples. CDR3s include the opening cysteine and the closing phenylalanine or tryptophan. A D gene is named only where the DNA matches it firmly. For some rows the clone size is stated as once, few or many, or as a class when expanded; others skip it.

>NA|TRBJ2-7|NA|TRBV7-8
TGTGCCAGCAGCCCACACTCTGGGGGGATCTCCTACGAGCAGTACTTC
CASSPHSGGISYEQYF
>few|TRBJ1-3|NA|TRBV2
TGTGCCAGCAGGACTGCCGGGGAGCGCTCTGGAAACACCATATATTTT
CASRTAGERSGNTIYF
>many|TRBJ2-7|NA|TRBV7-2
TGTGCCAGCAGCTTAGAAGGGGAGGACTACGAGCAGTACTTC
CASSLEGEDYEQYF
>many|TRBJ1-4|TRBD1|TRBV12-3/TRBV12-4
TGTGCCAGCAGTTCCCTGGACAGGAGTTGGGAAAAACTGTTTTTT
CASSSLDRSWEKLFF
>NA|TRBJ2-3|TRBD2|TRBV6-6
TGTGCCAGCAGTTACGCACTAGCGGGGAGCCCGGGGAGCACAGATACGCAGTATTTT
CASSYALAGSPGSTDTQYF
>NA|TRBJ2-5|TRBD1|TRBV5-6
TGTGCCAGCAGCTTGAGGACAGGGGAAAAGACCCAGTACTTC
CASSLRTGEKTQYF
>NA|TRBJ2-7|TRBD2|TRBV14
TGTGCCAGCAGCCACGGACTAGCGGGGGTCCGGGGCGAGCAGTACTTC
CASSHGLAGVRGEQYF
>once|TRBJ2-7|TRBD2|TRBV4-1
TGCGCCAGCAGCCAGGGACTAGCGCAAGAGCAGTACTTC
CASSQGLAQEQYF
>NA|TRBJ1-4|TRBD1|TRBV29-1
TGCAGCGTTGCAATCTGGACAGGGTCACCTAATGAAAAACTGTTTTTT
CSVAIWTGSPNEKLFF
>NA|TRBJ1-6|NA|TRBV19
TGTGCCAGTAGACGTGCCGGGCTCGAATATTCACCCCTCCACTTT
CASRRAGLEYSPLHF
>NA|TRBJ1-6|NA|TRBV10-3
TGTGCCATCAGTCCAGGGGATGTACGCTCACCCCTCCACTTT
CAISPGDVRSPLHF
>NA|TRBJ2-7|TRBD2|TRBV20-1
TGCAGTGCTAGAGAAGGACTAGCGGCGGCCTACGAGCAGTACTTC
CSAREGLAAAYEQYF
>NA|TRBJ1-1|NA|TRBV2
TGTGCCAGCAGTGAGGGCAGAAACACTGAAGCTTTCTTT
CASSEGRNTEAFF